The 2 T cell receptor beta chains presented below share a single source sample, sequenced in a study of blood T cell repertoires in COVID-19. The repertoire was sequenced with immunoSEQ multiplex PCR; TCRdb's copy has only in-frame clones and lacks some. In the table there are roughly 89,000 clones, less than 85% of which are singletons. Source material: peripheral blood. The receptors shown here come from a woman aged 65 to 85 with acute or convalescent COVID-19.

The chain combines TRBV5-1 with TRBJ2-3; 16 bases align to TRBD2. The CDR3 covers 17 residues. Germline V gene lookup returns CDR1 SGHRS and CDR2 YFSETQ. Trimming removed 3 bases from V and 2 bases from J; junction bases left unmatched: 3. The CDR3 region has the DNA TGCGCCAGCAGCTCGGGACTAGCGGGAGGGAACACAGATACGCAGTATTTT. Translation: CASSSGLAGGNTDTQYF.

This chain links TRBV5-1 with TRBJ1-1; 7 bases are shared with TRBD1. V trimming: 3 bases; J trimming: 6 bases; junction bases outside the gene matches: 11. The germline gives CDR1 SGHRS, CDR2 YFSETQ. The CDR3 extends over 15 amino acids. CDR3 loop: CASSSRTGRGSEAFF. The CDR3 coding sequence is TGCGCCAGCAGCTCTAGGACAGGAAGAGGATCTGAAGCTTTCTTT.